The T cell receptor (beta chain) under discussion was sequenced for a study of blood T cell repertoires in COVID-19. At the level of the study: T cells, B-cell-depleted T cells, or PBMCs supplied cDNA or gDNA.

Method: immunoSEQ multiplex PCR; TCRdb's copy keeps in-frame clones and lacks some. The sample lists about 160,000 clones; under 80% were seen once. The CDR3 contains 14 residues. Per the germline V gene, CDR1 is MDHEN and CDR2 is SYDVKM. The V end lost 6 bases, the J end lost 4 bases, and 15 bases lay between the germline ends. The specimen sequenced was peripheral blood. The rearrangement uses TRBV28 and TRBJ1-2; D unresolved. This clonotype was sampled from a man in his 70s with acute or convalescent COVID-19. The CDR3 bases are TGTGCCAGCAGGGAGTCCCTACTTAGCTATGGCTACACCTTC. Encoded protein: CASRESLLSYGYTF.